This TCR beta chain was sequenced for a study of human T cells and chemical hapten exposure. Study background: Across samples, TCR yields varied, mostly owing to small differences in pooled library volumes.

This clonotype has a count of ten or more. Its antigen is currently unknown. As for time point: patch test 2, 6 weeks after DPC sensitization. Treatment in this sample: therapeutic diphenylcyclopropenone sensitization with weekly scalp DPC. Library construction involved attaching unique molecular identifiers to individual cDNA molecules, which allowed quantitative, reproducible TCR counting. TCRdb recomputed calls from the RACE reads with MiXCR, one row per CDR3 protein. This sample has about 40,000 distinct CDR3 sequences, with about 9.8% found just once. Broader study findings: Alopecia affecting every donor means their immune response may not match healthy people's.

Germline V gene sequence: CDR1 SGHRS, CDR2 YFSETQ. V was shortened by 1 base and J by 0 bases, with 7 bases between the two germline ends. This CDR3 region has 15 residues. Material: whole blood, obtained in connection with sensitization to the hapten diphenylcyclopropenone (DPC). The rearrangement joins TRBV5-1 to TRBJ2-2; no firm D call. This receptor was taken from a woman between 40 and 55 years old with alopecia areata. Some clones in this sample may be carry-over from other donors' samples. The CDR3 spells CASSLTEPNTGELFF. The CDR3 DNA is TGCGCCAGCAGCTTGACCGAACCGAACACCGGGGAGCTGTTTTTT.